The 12 T cell receptor beta chains below were found in one sample sequenced in a study of blood T cell repertoires in COVID-19. TCRdb keeps only in-frame clones here, not all; method: immunoSEQ multiplex PCR. The sample lists about 360,000 clones, approximately 86% occurring once. The sequencing input was peripheral blood. The source is a human donor in a cohort sampled during active COVID-19.

This clone was detected only once. V usage is TRBV19 and J usage is TRBJ1-5; D gene uncertain. The V gene's germline CDR1 is LNHDA and CDR2 SQIVND (reference sequence). This CDR3 spans 13 amino acids. Trimming took 5 bases from V and 3 from J, leaving 8 bases between them. CDR3 DNA: TGTGCCAGTAGTGTGAGGGACAATCAGCCCCAGCATTTT. This encodes CASSVRDNQPQHF.

The chain joins TRBV25-1 to TRBJ2-5; TRBD1 matches 7 bases. Germline V CDR1 and CDR2: MGHDK, SYGVNS. The CDR3 runs 15 residues. With 3 bases clipped from V and 1 base from J, the junction kept 5 bases outside the gene matches. The CDR3 nucleotides read TGTGCCAGCAGTGACCCGGGACAGTTCCAAGAGACCCAGTACTTC. Protein: CASSDPGQFQETQYF.

Points on this clone: At one end the junction does not follow the germline gene, possibly because of a read error. The chain couples TRBV6-1 to TRBJ2-7, with a tentative D call TRBD2 (5 bases). This CDR3 is 16 amino acids long. The V gene's germline CDR1 is MNHNS and CDR2 SASEGT. CDR3: CASSEAGPGRAFTEVF. CDR3 bases: TGTGCCAGCAGTGAAGCCGGTCCGGGCAGAGCATTTACGGAGGTCTTC.

The gene calls are TRBV7-6 and TRBJ2-2, with D maybe TRBD2 (6 bases). Trimming left V 4 bases short and J 1 base short, with 22 bases between. The germline CDR1 and CDR2 sequences are SGHVS and FNYEAQ. CDR3 length: 19 amino acids. Written as DNA, the CDR3 is TGTGCCAGCAGCTCAGGGAGGTTGTTTGGGGGAATGAACACCGGGGAGCTGTTTTTT. Encoded protein: CASSSGRLFGGMNTGELFF.

The chain carries TRBV5-6 and TRBJ2-2; tentatively, D is TRBD1 (5 bases). CDR3 length: 15 residues. The ends were cut back, 2 bases at V and 6 bases at J, with 14 bases in the middle. Germline CDR1 reads SGHDT; CDR2 reads YYEEEE. CDR3 residues: CASSLVGWGPGELFF. The DNA for the CDR3 is TGTGCCAGCAGCTTAGTCGGTTGGGGCCCCGGGGAGCTGTTTTTT.

V gene TRBV9 combines with J gene TRBJ2-3; TRBD2 is a possible D gene (6 bases). Germline values: CDR1 SGDLS, CDR2 YYNGEE. CDR3 length equals 13 residues. Deletions cut 0 bases from V and 5 bases from J, with 7 bases between. The CDR3 is CASSVGGEDTQYF. CDR3 coding DNA: TGTGCCAGCAGCGTAGGCGGGGAAGATACGCAGTATTTT. The variable domain in full, with the rest retrieved from reference TRBV9 and TRBJ2-3, is DSGVTQTPKHLITATGQRVTLRCSPRSGDLSVYWYQQSLDQGLQFLIQYYNGEERAKGNILERFSAQQFPDLHSELNLSSLELGDSALYFCASSVGGEDTQYFGPGTRLTVL.

The V gene is TRBV5-1, the J gene TRBJ1-1, with TRBD1 as a possible D gene (5 bases). Trimming removed 6 bases at V and 1 base at J, with 22 bases between. Germline V gene sequence: CDR1 SGHRS, CDR2 YFSETQ. The CDR3 is 17 residues long. The CDR3 loop is CASTQGRMTLRNTEAFF. The CDR3 DNA reads TGCGCCAGCACCCAGGGCAGAATGACCCTCCGGAACACTGAAGCTTTCTTT.

The V and J genes are TRBV28 and TRBJ1-3; 9 bases align to TRBD1. J gave up 4 bases and V 4 bases, and 2 bases lay outside the gene matches. The CDR3 is made up of 14 amino acids. Germline assignment: CDR1 MDHEN and CDR2 SYDVKM. CDR3 region: CASSSTGGGNTIYF. The CDR3 coding sequence is TGTGCCAGCAGTTCCACAGGGGGCGGAAACACCATATATTTT.

V is TRBV28 and J is TRBJ2-7, with 8 bases lining up with TRBD2. Germline V lookup: CDR1 MDHEN, CDR2 SYDVKM. This CDR3 has 14 amino acids. The V segment lost 3 bases and the J segment 3 bases; nucleotides outside the gene matches: 4. CDR3 amino acids: CASSFKSGGYEQYF. As DNA, the CDR3 is TGTGCCAGCAGTTTTAAGAGCGGGGGCTACGAGCAGTACTTC.

J is TRBJ1-1 and V is TRBV11-2; 10 nucleotides agree with TRBD1. V gave up 5 bases and J gave up 5 bases; unmatched junction bases: 5. The CDR3 has 14 amino acids. Per germline, CDR1 SGHAT and CDR2 FQNNGV. The CDR3 reads CASSRGTGVTEAFF. The CDR3 DNA reads TGTGCCAGCAGCAGGGGGACAGGGGTAACTGAAGCTTTCTTT.

The chain recombines TRBV28 with TRBJ2-7, with a tentative D call TRBD1 (6 bases). The germline V gene encodes CDR1 MDHEN and CDR2 SYDVKM. The germline V and J ends were trimmed by 5 bases and 4 bases, with 15 bases remaining between them. The CDR3 totals 14 residues. The CDR3 sequence: CASSPPGHPYEQYF. CDR3 nucleotide sequence: TGTGCCAGCAGTCCGCCGGGACACCCTTACGAGCAGTACTTC.

The chain links TRBV10-3 to TRBJ1-2, with D maybe TRBD1 (5 bases). Germline loops: CDR1 ENHRY, CDR2 SYGVKD. The V end lost 4 bases, the J end lost 3 bases, and 9 bases lay between the germline ends. This CDR3 region has 13 residues. This chain's CDR3 is CAISGRGDYGYTF. CDR3 DNA sequence: TGTGCCATCAGTGGGCGGGGGGACTATGGCTACACCTTC.